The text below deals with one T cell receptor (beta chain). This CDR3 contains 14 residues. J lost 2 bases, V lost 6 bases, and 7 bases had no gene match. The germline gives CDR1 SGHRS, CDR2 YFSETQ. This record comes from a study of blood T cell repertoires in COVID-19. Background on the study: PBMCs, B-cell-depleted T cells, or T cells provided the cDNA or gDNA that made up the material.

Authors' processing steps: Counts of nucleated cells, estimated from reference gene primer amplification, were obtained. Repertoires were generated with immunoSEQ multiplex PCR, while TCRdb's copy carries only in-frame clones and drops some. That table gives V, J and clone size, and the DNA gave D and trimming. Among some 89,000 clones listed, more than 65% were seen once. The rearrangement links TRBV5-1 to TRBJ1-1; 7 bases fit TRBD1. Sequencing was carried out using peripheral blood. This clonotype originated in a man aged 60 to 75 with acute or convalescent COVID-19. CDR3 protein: CASTTTGANTEAFF. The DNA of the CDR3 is TGCGCCAGCACGACTACAGGGGCAAACACTGAAGCTTTCTTT.